These 18 T cell receptor beta chains originate from one sample sequenced in a study of T cell repertoires in cytomegalovirus infection. TCRdb called the reads again in MiXCR, with one record for every CDR3 protein. The sample has approximately 70,000 distinct CDR3 sequences; over 3.5% are singletons. Sequences were obtained from PBMCs. Receptors originate from a human donor in good health (CMV status not recorded). Some clones in this sample may be carry-over from other donors' samples.

This clonotype has at least ten counts. J is TRBJ2-2 and V is TRBV28; TRBD1 might be the D (6 bases). Germline-derived CDR1 and CDR2 are MDHEN and SYDVKM. V lost 3 bases, J lost 5 bases, and 10 bases lay in between. The CDR3 length is 14 residues. The CDR3 here is CASSLGHPTGELFF. In DNA form, the CDR3 reads TGTGCCAGCAGTTTGGGACACCCAACCGGGGAGCTGTTTTTT.

At least ten counts were recorded for this clonotype. The chain is built from TRBV12-3 or TRBV12-4 and TRBJ2-1; D tentatively fits TRBD1 or TRBD2 (5 bases each). This CDR3 region has 15 residues. The V gene lost 3 bases and the J gene lost 5 bases, with 14 bases spanning the gap. The CDR3 reads CASSLPRETHNEQFF. The DNA of the CDR3 is TGTGCCAGCAGTTTGCCCAGGGAGACCCACAATGAGCAGTTCTTC.

This clonotype was detected ten times or more. The chain couples TRBV28 to TRBJ2-3; D call uncertain. V was pared by 6 bases and J by 2 bases, with 15 bases between. The germline gives CDR1 MDHEN, CDR2 SYDVKM. This CDR3 is built from 15 residues. CDR3 nucleotides: TGTGCCAGCAGCCCACAAGTCCCACTCACAGATACGCAGTATTTT. This encodes CASSPQVPLTDTQYF. Drawing the rest from reference TRBV28 and TRBJ2-3, the complete variable domain is DVKVTQSSRYLVKRTGEKVFLECVQDMDHENMFWYRQDPGLGLRLIYFSYDVKMKEKGDIPEGYSVSREKKERFSLILESASTNQTSMYLCASSPQVPLTDTQYFGPGTRLTVL.

This clonotype has a count of ten or more. V gene TRBV6-2 or TRBV6-3 combines with J gene TRBJ2-3; 7 nucleotides match TRBD1. CDR1 and CDR2 (germline): MNHEY, SVGEGT. The V segment lost 5 bases and the J segment 3 bases; nucleotides outside the gene matches: 11. This CDR3 is 16 amino acids long. CDR3 loop: CASSPRTGHGTDTQYF. CDR3 bases: TGTGCCAGCAGTCCGCGGACAGGCCATGGGACAGATACGCAGTATTTT.

The sample holds many counts of this clonotype. The CDR3 nucleotides read TGTGCCAGCAGACCAGACAGCGTATGGACTGAAGCTTTCTTT. Its translation: CASRPDSVWTEAFF. The V gene is TRBV12-3 or TRBV12-4, the J gene TRBJ1-1, with TRBD1 as a possible D gene (5 bases). Trimming removed 6 bases at V and 5 bases at J, with 16 bases between. The CDR3 contains 14 residues.

This clonotype was counted at least ten times. This sequence joins TRBV6-2 or TRBV6-3 and TRBJ2-4; 10 bases align to TRBD1. V trimming: 6 bases; J trimming: 11 bases; junction bases outside the gene matches: 7. This CDR3 is 13 amino acids long. Germline V gene sequence: CDR1 MNHEY, CDR2 SVGEGT. The CDR3 sequence is CASREVGTGVQYF. The CDR3 region has the DNA TGTGCCAGCAGGGAGGTCGGGACAGGGGTTCAGTACTTC.

This clonotype was picked up many times. The chain carries TRBV10-3 and TRBJ2-7, with a possible D match to TRBD2 (6 bases). There are 17 residues in the CDR3. Germline V lookup: CDR1 ENHRY, CDR2 SYGVKD. V lost 0 bases and J lost 0, with 15 bases in between. CDR3 DNA: TGTGCCATCAGTGAGTCCAATATGGGACTTTACTCCTACGAGCAGTACTTC. Encoded protein: CAISESNMGLYSYEQYF.

The table lists this clonotype with many counts. The rearrangement uses TRBV6-2 or TRBV6-3 and TRBJ2-7; TRBD1 matches 7 bases. V lost 4 bases and J lost 4; bases outside the gene matches: 10. The CDR3 length is 15 residues. Germline loops: CDR1 MNHEY, CDR2 SVGEGT. The CDR3 loop reads CASSSSRDSTYEQYF. The CDR3 DNA follows: TGTGCCAGCAGTTCTTCAAGGGACAGCACTTACGAGCAGTACTTC.

This clonotype was seen at least ten times. This sequence joins TRBV7-2 and TRBJ2-7; D might be TRBD1 (5 bases). This CDR3 is built from 15 residues. Trimming removed 4 bases at V and 2 bases at J, with 15 bases between. The V gene's germline CDR1 is SGHTA and CDR2 FQGNSA. CDR3: CASSSRADTAYEQYF. The CDR3 region has the DNA TGTGCCAGCAGCTCCCGGGCGGACACTGCCTACGAGCAGTACTTC.

This clonotype has ten or more counts. The rearrangement uses TRBV7-2 and TRBJ2-5, with unresolved D. The CDR3 sequence is 13 residues long. The germline V gene has CDR1 SGHTA and CDR2 FQGNSA. The germline V and J ends were trimmed by 5 bases and 2 bases, with 9 bases remaining between them. CDR3 DNA: TGTGCCAGCAGCCCTCACACTCAAGAGACCCAGTACTTC. As protein: CASSPHTQETQYF.

This clonotype was seen ten or more times. The J gene is TRBJ2-1, the V gene TRBV7-2, with D tentatively TRBD2 (6 bases). CDR1 is SGHTA and CDR2 is FQGNSA in the germline V gene. V gave up 2 bases and J gave up 9 bases, with 11 bases separating them. CDR3 length: 13 amino acids. CDR3: CASSLSGGVEQFF. The CDR3 region has the DNA TGTGCCAGCAGCTTATCGGGCGGGGTTGAGCAGTTCTTC.

This clonotype showed up many times. Written as DNA, the CDR3 is TGTGCCAGCAGCTTAGCGGGGTACCAAGAGACCCAGTACTTC. This sequence encodes CASSLAGYQETQYF. The V and J genes are TRBV7-2 and TRBJ2-5, with unresolved D. The germline CDR1 and CDR2 sequences are SGHTA and FQGNSA. V lost 0 bases, J lost 0 bases, and 5 bases lay in between. The CDR3 loop spans 14 amino acids. Drawing the rest from reference TRBV7-2 and TRBJ2-5, the complete variable domain is GAGVSQSPSNKVTEKGKDVELRCDPISGHTALYWYRQSLGQGLEFLIYFQGNSAPDKSGLPSDRFSAERTGGSVSTLTIQRTQQEDSAVYLCASSLAGYQETQYFGPGTRLLVL.

This clonotype was detected ten times or more. The chain has TRBV5-6 and TRBJ2-2; possibly TRBD1 for D (5 bases). Looked up from germline, CDR1 is SGHDT and CDR2 is YYEEEE. Trimming left V 4 bases short and J 0 bases short, with 10 bases between. The CDR3 totals 15 residues. In DNA form, the CDR3 reads TGTGCCAGCAGCCCAGGGTGGACGAACACCGGGGAGCTGTTTTTT. Amino acid sequence: CASSPGWTNTGELFF.

This clonotype has only a few counts. J is TRBJ2-3 and V is TRBV20-1, with 10 bases lining up with TRBD2. The CDR3 is 15 amino acids. Trimming removed 3 bases from V and 7 bases from J; junction bases left unmatched: 10. Per the germline V gene, CDR1 is DFQATT and CDR2 is SNEGSKA (reference sequence). The CDR3 is CSASFPSGSPNTQYF. DNA for the CDR3: TGCAGTGCTAGCTTCCCTAGCGGGAGTCCAAATACGCAGTATTTT.

This clonotype appeared many times. V gene TRBV5-1 combines with J gene TRBJ1-4, with D unclear. The ends were cut back, 2 bases at V and 3 bases at J, with 14 bases in the middle. Germline V gene lookup returns CDR1 SGHRS and CDR2 YFSETQ. The CDR3 loop spans 16 amino acids. CDR3 DNA sequence: TGCGCCAGCAGCTTTCGACGGAGTGCAGCTAATGAAAAACTGTTTTTT. Protein sequence: CASSFRRSAANEKLFF.

This clonotype has a count of ten or more. The V call is TRBV7-2, the J call TRBJ1-1, with TRBD1 matching over 8 bases. CDR1 SGHTA and CDR2 FQGNSA come from the germline V gene. J lost 9 bases, V lost 1 base, and 4 bases had no gene match. This CDR3 has 13 amino acids. The CDR3 region has the DNA TGTGCCAGCAGCTTAGACGACAGGGGTAAAGCTTTCTTT. Translating gives CASSLDDRGKAFF.

This clonotype was observed at least ten times. The CDR3 loop reads CASARDRGSEAFF. For the CDR3, the DNA is TGTGCCAGCGCCCGGGACAGGGGGTCTGAAGCTTTCTTT. The chain is built from TRBV7-2 and TRBJ1-1; 11 bases map to TRBD1. V lost 8 bases and J lost 6; bases outside the gene matches: 5. Germline CDR1 SGHTA, CDR2 FQGNSA. This CDR3 spans 13 amino acids.

This clonotype was seen at least ten times. The chain uses TRBV7-2 and TRBJ2-1; the D is unclear. The CDR3 is 15 residues long. V was clipped by 2 bases and J by 0 bases, with 8 bases between them. In germline, CDR1 is SGHTA, CDR2 FQGNSA. The DNA for the CDR3 is TGTGCCAGCAGCTTACAGATATTCTCCTACAATGAGCAGTTCTTC. Protein product: CASSLQIFSYNEQFF.